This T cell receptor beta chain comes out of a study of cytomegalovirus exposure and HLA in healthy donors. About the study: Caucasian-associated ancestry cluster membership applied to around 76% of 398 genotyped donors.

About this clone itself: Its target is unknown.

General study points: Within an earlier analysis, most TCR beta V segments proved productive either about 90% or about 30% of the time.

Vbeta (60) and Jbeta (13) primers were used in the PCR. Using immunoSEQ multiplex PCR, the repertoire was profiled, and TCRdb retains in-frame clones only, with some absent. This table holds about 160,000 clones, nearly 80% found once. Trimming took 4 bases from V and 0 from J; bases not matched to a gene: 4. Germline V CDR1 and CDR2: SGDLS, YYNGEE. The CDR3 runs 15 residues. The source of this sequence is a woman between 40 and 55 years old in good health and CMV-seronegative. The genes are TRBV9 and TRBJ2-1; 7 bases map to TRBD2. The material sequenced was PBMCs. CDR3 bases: TGTGCCAGCAGCCCACGGGGGGACTCCTACAATGAGCAGTTCTTC. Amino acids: CASSPRGDSYNEQFF.